The 5 T cell receptor beta chains presented below share a single source sample, sequenced in a study of T cells in Graves' hyperthyroidism and ophthalmopathy. Authors of the study amplified TCR beta CDR3 regions from RNA transcripts. Primed by the HTBI set, a first-round RT-PCR was run on the TCR CDR3. One entry per CDR3 protein results from TCRdb running MiXCR on the multiplex PCR reads. The sample has roughly 660,000 distinct CDR3 sequences; roughly 17% are singletons. The sequenced material came from blood. Every receptor here comes from a man aged 45-65 years with Graves' hyperthyroidism.

V gene TRBV7-3 combines with J gene TRBJ1-6; D uncertain. The CDR3 consists of 19 residues. Per the germline V gene, CDR1 is SGHTA and CDR2 is FQGTGA. Trimming cost V 3 bases and J 0 bases, with 18 bases left between them. This chain's CDR3 is CASSLNRPTLSSYNSPLHF. DNA for the CDR3: TGTGCCAGCAGCTTGAACAGACCTACTTTGAGCTCCTATAATTCACCCCTCCACTTT.

This clonotype was counted only a few times. V is TRBV5-4 and J is TRBJ2-5; D possibly corresponds to TRBD1 (6 bases). Germline assignment: CDR1 SGHNT and CDR2 YYREEE (reference sequence). Trimming took off 1 base at V and 4 bases at J, with 11 bases between the two ends. The CDR3 loop spans 14 amino acids. The CDR3 nucleotides are TGTGCCAGCAGCTTGCTGGGACAACCAGAGACCCAGTACTTC. Protein sequence: CASSLLGQPETQYF. Variable domain in full (rest from reference TRBV5-4 and TRBJ2-5): ETGVTQSPTHLIKTRGQQVTLRCSSQSGHNTVSWYQQALGQGPQFIFQYYREEENGRGNFPPRFSGLQFPNYSSELNVNALELDDSALYLCASSLLGQPETQYFGPGTRLLVL.

The chain joins TRBV10-3 to TRBJ2-7; D not certain. The length of the CDR3 is 11 residues. The germline V and J ends were trimmed by 3 bases and 9 bases, with 9 bases remaining between them. Germline V gene lookup returns CDR1 ENHRY and CDR2 SYGVKD. CDR3 sequence reads: CAISDVHGQYF. DNA of the CDR3: TGTGCCATCAGTGACGTGCATGGGCAGTACTTC.

This clonotype was counted at least ten times. The chain links TRBV6-1 to TRBJ1-4; possible D gene TRBD1, 5 bases. The CDR3 length is 15 residues. Trimming took 2 bases from V and 3 from J, leaving 10 bases between them. The germline V gene encodes CDR1 MNHNS and CDR2 SASEGT. CDR3 bases: TGTGCCAGCAGTGAAATGGGGACCTCTAATGAAAAACTGTTTTTT. This sequence encodes CASSEMGTSNEKLFF.

V usage is TRBV19 and J usage is TRBJ2-7, with TRBD2 identical over 13 bases. Trimming at V came to 5 bases and at J to 5 bases, leaving 12 bases not matched to a gene. Germline values: CDR1 LNHDA, CDR2 SQIVND (reference sequence). The CDR3 length is 17 residues. CDR3 protein: CASSQKTSGRAYHEQYF. The DNA for the CDR3 is TGTGCCAGTAGTCAGAAAACTAGCGGGAGGGCCTACCACGAGCAGTACTTC.